This T cell receptor beta chain was identified during a study of T cell changes during pregnancy in multiple sclerosis. Sequencing was performed with immunoSEQ multiplex PCR; in TCRdb, only in-frame clones are kept and a portion is missing. The data hold 30,000 to 45,000 clones, with 91% observed a single time. Sequenced here: CD4+ T cells from peripheral blood mononuclear cells, sampled in the second trimester of pregnancy. The sequence was obtained from a female donor in good health, enrolled as a control in a pregnancy study.

CDR3 DNA sequence: TGTGCCACCAGCAGAGATCGGGGAGACCAAGAGACCCAGTACTTC. It is translated as CATSRDRGDQETQYF. V gene TRBV15 combines with J gene TRBJ2-5; D is perhaps TRBD2 (5 bases). In germline, CDR1 is LNHNV, CDR2 YYDKDF (reference sequence). V was cut by 0 bases and J by 0 bases, with 8 bases left in between. The CDR3 consists of 15 residues.